This T cell receptor (beta chain) stems from a study of blood T cell repertoires in COVID-19. In the study overall: Specimens from acute and convalescent COVID-19 originated in the United States, Italy and Spain. T cells, B-cell-depleted T cells, or PBMCs provided the cDNA or gDNA that served as material.

Germline CDR1 and CDR2: MNHEY and SVGAGI. CDR3 length: 14 residues. With 8 bases clipped from V and 3 bases from J, the junction kept 7 bases outside the gene matches. As processed by the authors: Using reference gene primer amplification, nucleated cell counts were estimated. TCRdb's copy holds only in-frame clones and misses some; the assay was immunoSEQ multiplex PCR. V, J and clone size were drawn from that table, and D and trimming were deduced from the DNA. The sample includes about 240,000 clones, roughly 88% seen only once; the top ten take 0.8%. This clone has only one observation. The chain carries TRBV6-5 and TRBJ2-5, with 9 bases fitting TRBD2. This clonotype was obtained from a woman in her 30s with acute or convalescent COVID-19. What was sequenced was peripheral blood. The CDR3 DNA sequence: TGTGCCAGCTGGCTAGCGGGACCAAAAGAGACCCAGTACTTC. It yields the protein CASWLAGPKETQYF.